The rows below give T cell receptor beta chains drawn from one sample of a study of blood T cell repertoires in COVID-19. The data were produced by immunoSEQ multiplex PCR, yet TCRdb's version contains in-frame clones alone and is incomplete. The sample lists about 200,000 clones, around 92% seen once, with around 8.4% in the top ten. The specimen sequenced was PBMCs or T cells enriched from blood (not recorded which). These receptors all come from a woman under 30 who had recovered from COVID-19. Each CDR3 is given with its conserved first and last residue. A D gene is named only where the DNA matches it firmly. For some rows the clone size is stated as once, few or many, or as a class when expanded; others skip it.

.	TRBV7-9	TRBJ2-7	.	TGTGCCAGCAGCTTAACAGCAGGGGGAGGCTACGAGCAGTACTTC	CASSLTAGGGYEQYF
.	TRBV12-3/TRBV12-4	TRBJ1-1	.	TGTGCCAGCAGCCAAAGCGAGGCCCGTCCGGCTTTCTTT	CASSQSEARPAFF
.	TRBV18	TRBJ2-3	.	TGTGCCAGCGCCGGGGGGCCCAGTAGCACAGATACGCAGTATTTT	CASAGGPSSTDTQYF
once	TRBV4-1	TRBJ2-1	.	TGCGCCAGCAGCCAAGACGCTAATCGGAATGAGCAGTTCTTC	CASSQDANRNEQFF
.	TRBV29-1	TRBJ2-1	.	TGCAGCGTTGACCCGGGGAACAATGAGCAGTTCTTC	CSVDPGNNEQFF
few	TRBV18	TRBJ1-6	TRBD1	TGTGCCAGCTCACCCCGGGACAGGACTAATTCACCCCTCCACTTT	CASSPRDRTNSPLHF
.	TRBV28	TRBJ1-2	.	TGTGCCAGCAGTTTCCCAGGGACTGTTTATGGCTACACCTTC	CASSFPGTVYGYTF
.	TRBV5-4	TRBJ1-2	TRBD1	TGTGCCAGCAGCTGGACAGGGGATCCTCTGTTGAGCACCTTC	CASSWTGDPLLSTF
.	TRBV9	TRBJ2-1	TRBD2	TGTGCCAGCAGCCTACTAAAGACTAGCGGGGGGTCCGGGACCTACAATGAGCAGTTCTTC	CASSLLKTSGGSGTYNEQFF
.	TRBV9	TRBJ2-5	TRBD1	TGTGCCAGCAGCCTCATGGACAGGGTGGTAGAGACCCAGTACTTC	CASSLMDRVVETQYF
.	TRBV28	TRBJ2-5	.	TGTGCCAGCAACCGGGGGTTCGAGACCCAGTACTTC	CASNRGFETQYF
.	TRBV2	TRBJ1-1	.	TGTGCCAGCAGTTCCCAGGAAGCTTTCTTT	CASSSQEAFF
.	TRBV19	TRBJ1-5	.	TGTGCCAGTAGTCCAGTTAGACAGGTCGGCCAGCCCCAGCATTTT	CASSPVRQVGQPQHF
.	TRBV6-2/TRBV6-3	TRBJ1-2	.	TGTGCCAGCAGTTACTTTAGGGCCCAGGGGGGCTACACCTTC	CASSYFRAQGGYTF
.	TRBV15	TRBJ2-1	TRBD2	TGTGCCACCAGCCTGGCGGGGGGGCGCTACAATGAGCAGTTCTTC	CATSLAGGRYNEQFF
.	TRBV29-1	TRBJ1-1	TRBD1	TGCAGCGTGTCCGGGACAGTCATCGGGAACACTGAAGCTTTCTTT	CSVSGTVIGNTEAFF
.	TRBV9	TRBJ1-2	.	TGTGCCAGCAGCCCCACGTCCGGGGGTCCCACCGGGGACTATGGCTACACCTTC	CASSPTSGGPTGDYGYTF
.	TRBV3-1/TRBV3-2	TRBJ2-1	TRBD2	TGTGCCAGCAGCCTTCCTAGCGGGGGGGCGATATTCTTC	CASSLPSGGAIFF
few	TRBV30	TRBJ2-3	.	TGTGCCTGGACCCCCGGGACTTCTCTTAGCACAGATACGCAGTATTTT	CAWTPGTSLSTDTQYF
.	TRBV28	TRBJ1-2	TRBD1	TGTGCCAGCAGTTTCCCTCCGACAGGGGTCGGCTATGGCTACACCTTC	CASSFPPTGVGYGYTF
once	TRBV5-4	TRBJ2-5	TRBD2	TGTGCCAGCAGCTTGGTAGGGGAGGGGGAGACCCAGTACTTC	CASSLVGEGETQYF
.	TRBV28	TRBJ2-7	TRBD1	TGTGCCAGCTCCGTTATAGTGACAGGGGAATCCTACGAGCAGTACTTC	CASSVIVTGESYEQYF
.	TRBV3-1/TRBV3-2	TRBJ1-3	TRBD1	TGTGCCAGCAGCCACGCCCGGGACAGGCTTAATTTGTCTGGAAACACCATATATTTT	CASSHARDRLNLSGNTIYF
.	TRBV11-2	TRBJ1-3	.	TGTGCCAGCAGCTACGACAGGGGAAACACCATATATTTT	CASSYDRGNTIYF
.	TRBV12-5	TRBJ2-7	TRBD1	TGTGCTAGTGGTTTGGTACAGGCAGGGGGCAACGAGCAGTACTTC	CASGLVQAGGNEQYF
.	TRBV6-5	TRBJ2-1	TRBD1	TGTGCCAGCAGCCCAAGACAGGGGTCGCTCAATGAGCAGTTCTTC	CASSPRQGSLNEQFF
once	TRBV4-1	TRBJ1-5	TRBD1	TGCGCCAGCAGCCAACTACAGGGGGGACAGCCCCAGCATTTT	CASSQLQGGQPQHF
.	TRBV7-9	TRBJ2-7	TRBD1	TGTGCCAGCAGCTCGACGCCGGGACAGGGGGCATACGAGCAGTACTTC	CASSSTPGQGAYEQYF
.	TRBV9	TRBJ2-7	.	TGTGCCAGCAGCGAGGGGGGGTTAGAAACCTACGAGCAGTACTTC	CASSEGGLETYEQYF
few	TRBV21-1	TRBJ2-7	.	TGTGCCAGCAGCAAAGGGACAGGGGGCTACGAGCAGTACTTC	CASSKGTGGYEQYF
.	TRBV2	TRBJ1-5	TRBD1	TGTGCCAGCAGGGGACAGGGAAGAAGTCAGCCCCAGCATTTT	CASRGQGRSQPQHF
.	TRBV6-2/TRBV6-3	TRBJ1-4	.	TGTGCCAGCAGTGTACCAGGACAGTCGGGGGAAAAACTGTTTTTT	CASSVPGQSGEKLFF
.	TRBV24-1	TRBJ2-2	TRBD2	TGTGCCACCAGTGATTCGGGGGGGACCGGGGAGCTGTTTTTT	CATSDSGGTGELFF
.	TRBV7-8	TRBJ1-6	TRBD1	TGTGCCAGCAGCTTAGCGCAGGGACAGATCAATTCACCCCTCCACTTT	CASSLAQGQINSPLHF
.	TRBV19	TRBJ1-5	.	TGTGCCAGTAGTCCGACAGCCCATCAGCCCCAGCATTTT	CASSPTAHQPQHF
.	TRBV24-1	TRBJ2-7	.	TGTGCCACCAGTGCGTCAGGGGACGCCTACGAGCAGTACTTC	CATSASGDAYEQYF
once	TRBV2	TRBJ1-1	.	TGTGCCAGCAGTGCTACAGGGCTTAGGGACACTGAAGCTTTCTTT	CASSATGLRDTEAFF
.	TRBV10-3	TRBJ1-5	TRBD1	TGTGCCATCAGTGACCGGGACAGAGATCAGCCCCAGCATTTT	CAISDRDRDQPQHF
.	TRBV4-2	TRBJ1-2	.	TGTGCCAGCAGCCAAGTTGGCCGATCCCTTAACTATGGCTACACCTTC	CASSQVGRSLNYGYTF
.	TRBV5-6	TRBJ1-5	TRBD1	TGTGCCAGCAGCTTGGCGGGACAGCTCAATCAGCCCCAGCATTTT	CASSLAGQLNQPQHF
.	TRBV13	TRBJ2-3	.	TGTGCCAGCAGCTTAAGGGGCTACGGGAGCACAGATACGCAGTATTTT	CASSLRGYGSTDTQYF
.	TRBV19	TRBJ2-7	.	TGTGCCAGGGAACCACAGAAAAACTACGAGCAGTACTTC	CAREPQKNYEQYF
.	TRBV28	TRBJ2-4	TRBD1	TGTGCCAGCAGCCCGGACAGGGGGGAAAACATTCAGTACTTC	CASSPDRGENIQYF
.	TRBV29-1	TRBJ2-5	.	TGCAGCGTAGAGAGAGGACAAGAGACCCAGTACTTC	CSVERGQETQYF
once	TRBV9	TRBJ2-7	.	TGTGCCAGCAGCGTAGGACTAGACGACTACGAGCAGTACTTC	CASSVGLDDYEQYF
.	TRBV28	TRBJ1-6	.	TGTGCCAGCAGTTTAAGGCAGGGAAGCTCCTATAATTCACCCCTCCACTTT	CASSLRQGSSYNSPLHF
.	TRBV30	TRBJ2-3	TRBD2	TGTGCCTGGAGTGTCGCTAGCGGGGGTCCCACAGATACGCAGTATTTT	CAWSVASGGPTDTQYF
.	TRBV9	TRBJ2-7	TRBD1	TGTGCCAGCAGCAAGGGACAGACTACATACGAGCAGTACTTC	CASSKGQTTYEQYF
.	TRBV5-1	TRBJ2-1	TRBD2	TGCGCCAGCGGGCCAAGTAGCGGGGGCTTATACAATGAGCAGTTCTTC	CASGPSSGGLYNEQFF
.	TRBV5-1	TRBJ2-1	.	TGCGCCAGCAGCCTCCGGGCGGGGCAGGAGCTCTACAATGAGCAGTTCTTC	CASSLRAGQELYNEQFF
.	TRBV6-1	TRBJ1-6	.	TGTGCCAGCAGTGAAGCGGCAGGGCACAATTCACCCCTCCACTTT	CASSEAAGHNSPLHF
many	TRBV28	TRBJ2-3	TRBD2	TGTGCCAGCAGTCTCTCAGCGGGGCCCACAGATACGCAGTATTTT	CASSLSAGPTDTQYF
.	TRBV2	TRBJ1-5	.	TGTGCCAGCAGTTTACAGGGAATAAATCAGCCCCAGCATTTT	CASSLQGINQPQHF
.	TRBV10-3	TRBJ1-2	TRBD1	TGTGCCATCGGTACAGGGGATTTACATGGCTACACCTTC	CAIGTGDLHGYTF
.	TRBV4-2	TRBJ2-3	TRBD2	TGTGCCAGCAGCCAGGAGGGGACTAGCGGGGGGCTAGCAGATACGCAGTATTTT	CASSQEGTSGGLADTQYF
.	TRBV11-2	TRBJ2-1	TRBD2	TGTGCCAGCAATGGGGGGGGAGGTGTGCTCTTC	CASNGGGGVLF
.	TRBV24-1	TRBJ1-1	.	TGTGCCACCAGTGATTCGGGAGGGGGGGAGACTGAAGCTTTCTTT	CATSDSGGGETEAFF
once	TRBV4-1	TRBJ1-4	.	TGCGCCAGCAGCCAAAAAAGGATCTCGGGATGGGAAAAACTGTTTTTT	CASSQKRISGWEKLFF